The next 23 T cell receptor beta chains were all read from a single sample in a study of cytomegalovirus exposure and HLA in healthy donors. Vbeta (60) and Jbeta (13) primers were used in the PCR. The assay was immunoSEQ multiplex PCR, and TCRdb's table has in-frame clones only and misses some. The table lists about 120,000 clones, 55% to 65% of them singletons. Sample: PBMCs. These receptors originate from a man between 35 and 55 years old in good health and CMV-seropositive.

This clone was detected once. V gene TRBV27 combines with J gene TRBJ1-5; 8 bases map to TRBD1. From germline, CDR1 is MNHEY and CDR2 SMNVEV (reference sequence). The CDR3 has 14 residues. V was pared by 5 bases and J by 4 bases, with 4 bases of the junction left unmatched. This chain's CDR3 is CASSLGTGNQPQHF. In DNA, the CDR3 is TGTGCCAGCAGTCTTGGGACAGGAAATCAGCCCCAGCATTTT.

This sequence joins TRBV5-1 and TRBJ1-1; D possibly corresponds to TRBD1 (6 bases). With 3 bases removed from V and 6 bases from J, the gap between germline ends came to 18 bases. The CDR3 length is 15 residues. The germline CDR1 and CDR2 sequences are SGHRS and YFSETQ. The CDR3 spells CASSYGQSVNPEAFF. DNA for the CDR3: TGCGCCAGCAGCTACGGACAGTCTGTAAACCCTGAAGCTTTCTTT.

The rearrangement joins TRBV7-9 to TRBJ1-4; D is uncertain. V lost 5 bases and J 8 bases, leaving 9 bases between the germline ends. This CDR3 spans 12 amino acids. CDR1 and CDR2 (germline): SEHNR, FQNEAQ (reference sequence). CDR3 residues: CASSGSREKLFF. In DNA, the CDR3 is TGTGCCAGCAGCGGGTCGAGGGAAAAACTGTTTTTT.

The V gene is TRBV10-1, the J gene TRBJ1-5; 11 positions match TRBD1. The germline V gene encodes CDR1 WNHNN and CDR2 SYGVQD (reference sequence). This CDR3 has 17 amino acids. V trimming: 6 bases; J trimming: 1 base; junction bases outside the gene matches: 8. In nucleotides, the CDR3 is TGCGCCAGCAGGGACAGGGGGCGGAGGGGAAGCAATCAGCCCCAGCATTTT. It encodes CASRDRGRRGSNQPQHF.

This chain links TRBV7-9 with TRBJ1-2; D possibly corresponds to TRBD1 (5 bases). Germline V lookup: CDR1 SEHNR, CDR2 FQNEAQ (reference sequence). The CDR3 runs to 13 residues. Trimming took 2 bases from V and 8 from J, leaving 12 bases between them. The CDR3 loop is CASSLKTELGYTF. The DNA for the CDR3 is TGTGCCAGCAGCTTAAAGACAGAACTCGGCTACACCTTC.

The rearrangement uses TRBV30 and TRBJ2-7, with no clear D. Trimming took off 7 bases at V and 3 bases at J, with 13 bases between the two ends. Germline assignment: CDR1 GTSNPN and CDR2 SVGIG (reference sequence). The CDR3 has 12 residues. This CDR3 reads CAYSMANYEQYF. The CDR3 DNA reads TGTGCCTATTCGATGGCCAACTACGAGCAGTACTTC.

CDR3 bases: TGTGCCAGCTCACCACAAGTGGGGGGCTCCTACGAGCAGTACTTC. It codes for CASSPQVGGSYEQYF. This chain joins TRBV18 and TRBJ2-7; perhaps TRBD2 as D (6 bases). Deletions cut 1 base from V and 0 bases from J, with 10 bases between. This CDR3 is 15 amino acids long. Germline V gives CDR1 KGHSH, CDR2 LQKENI.

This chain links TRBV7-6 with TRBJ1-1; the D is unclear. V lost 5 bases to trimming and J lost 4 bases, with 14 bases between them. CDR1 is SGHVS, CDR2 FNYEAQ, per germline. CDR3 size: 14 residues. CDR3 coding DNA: TGTGCCAGCAGCCCCCCGGTTAACCGCACTGAAGCTTTCTTT. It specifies CASSPPVNRTEAFF.

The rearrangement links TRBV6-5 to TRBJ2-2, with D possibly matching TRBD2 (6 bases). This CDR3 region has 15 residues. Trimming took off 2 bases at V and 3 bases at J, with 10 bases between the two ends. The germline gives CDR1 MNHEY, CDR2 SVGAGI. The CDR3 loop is CASSYTGSYTGELFF. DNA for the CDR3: TGTGCCAGCAGTTACACCGGGAGCTACACCGGGGAGCTGTTTTTT.

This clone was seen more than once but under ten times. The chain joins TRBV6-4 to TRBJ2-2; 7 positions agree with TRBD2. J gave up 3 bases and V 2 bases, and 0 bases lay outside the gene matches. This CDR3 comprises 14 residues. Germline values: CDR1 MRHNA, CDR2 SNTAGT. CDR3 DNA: TGTGCCAGCAGTGACGGGAGGGACACCGGGGAGCTGTTTTTT. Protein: CASSDGRDTGELFF.

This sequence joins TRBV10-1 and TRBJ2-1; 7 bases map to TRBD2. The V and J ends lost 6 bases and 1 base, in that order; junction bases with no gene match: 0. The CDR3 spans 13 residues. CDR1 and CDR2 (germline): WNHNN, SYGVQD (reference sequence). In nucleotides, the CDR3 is TGCGCCAGCAGCGGGGGGTCCTACAATGAGCAGTTCTTC. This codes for CASSGGSYNEQFF.

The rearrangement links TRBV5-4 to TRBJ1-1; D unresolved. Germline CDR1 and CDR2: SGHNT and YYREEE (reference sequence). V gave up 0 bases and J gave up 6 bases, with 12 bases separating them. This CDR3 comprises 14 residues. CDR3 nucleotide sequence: TGTGCCAGCAGCTTGGACCCGGGTCCGGCTGAAGCTTTCTTT. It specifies CASSLDPGPAEAFF.

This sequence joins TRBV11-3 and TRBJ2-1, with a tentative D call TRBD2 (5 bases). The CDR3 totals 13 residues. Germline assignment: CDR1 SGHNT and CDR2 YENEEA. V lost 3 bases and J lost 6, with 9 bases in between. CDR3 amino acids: CASSFSSSNEQFF. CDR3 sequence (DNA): TGTGCCAGCAGCTTTTCTAGCAGCAATGAGCAGTTCTTC.

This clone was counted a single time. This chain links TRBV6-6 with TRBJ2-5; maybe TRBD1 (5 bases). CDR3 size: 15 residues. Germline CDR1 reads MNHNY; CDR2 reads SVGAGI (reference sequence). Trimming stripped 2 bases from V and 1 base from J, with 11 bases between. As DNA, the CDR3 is TGTGCCAGCAGTTACCGCGACAGAGTCCAAGAGACCCAGTACTTC. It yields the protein CASSYRDRVQETQYF.

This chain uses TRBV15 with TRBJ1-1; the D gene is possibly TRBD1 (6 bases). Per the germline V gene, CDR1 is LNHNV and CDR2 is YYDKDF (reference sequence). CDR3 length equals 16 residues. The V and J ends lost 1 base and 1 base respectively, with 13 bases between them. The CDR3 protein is CATSRGSVRGNTEAFF. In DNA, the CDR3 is TGTGCCACCAGCAGAGGAAGCGTCAGGGGGAACACTGAAGCTTTCTTT.

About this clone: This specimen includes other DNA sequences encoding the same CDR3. CDR3 coding DNA: TGTGCCAGCAGCTTAGATCTTAATCAGCCCCAGCATTTT. This sequence encodes CASSLDLNQPQHF. The rearrangement links TRBV11-2 to TRBJ1-5; D is unresolved. Trimming took off 0 bases at V and 4 bases at J, with 4 bases between the two ends. Germline CDR1 SGHAT, CDR2 FQNNGV. CDR3 length equals 13 residues.

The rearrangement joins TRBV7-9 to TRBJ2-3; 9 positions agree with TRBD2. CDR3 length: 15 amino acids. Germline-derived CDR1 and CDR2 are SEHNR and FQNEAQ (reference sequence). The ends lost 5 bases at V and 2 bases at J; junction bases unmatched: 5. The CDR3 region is CASSPGTSFTDTQYF. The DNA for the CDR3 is TGTGCCAGCAGCCCTGGGACTAGCTTCACAGATACGCAGTATTTT.

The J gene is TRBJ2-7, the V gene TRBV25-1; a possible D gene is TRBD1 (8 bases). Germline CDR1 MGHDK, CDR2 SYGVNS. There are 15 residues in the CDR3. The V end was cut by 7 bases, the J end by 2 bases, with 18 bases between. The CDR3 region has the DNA TGTGCCAGCATCCCCGGGGGGACAGGAGCCTACGAGCAGTACTTC. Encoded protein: CASIPGGTGAYEQYF.

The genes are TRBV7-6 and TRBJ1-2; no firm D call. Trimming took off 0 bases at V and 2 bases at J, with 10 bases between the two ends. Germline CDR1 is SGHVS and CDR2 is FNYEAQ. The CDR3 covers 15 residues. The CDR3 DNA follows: TGTGCCAGCAGCTTAGCGTTCGGAGCGAACTATGGCTACACCTTC. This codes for CASSLAFGANYGYTF.

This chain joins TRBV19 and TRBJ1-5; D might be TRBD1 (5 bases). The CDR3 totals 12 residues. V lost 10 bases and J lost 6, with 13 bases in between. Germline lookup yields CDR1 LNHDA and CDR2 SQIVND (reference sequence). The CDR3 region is CATAEGLQPQHF. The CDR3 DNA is TGTGCCACTGCGGAGGGGCTTCAGCCCCAGCATTTT.

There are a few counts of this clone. This CDR3 is CASSQEYRTSTDTQYF. The DNA for the CDR3 is TGCGCCAGCAGCCAAGAATACAGAACTAGCACAGATACGCAGTATTTT. This sequence joins TRBV4-3 and TRBJ2-3; D remains ambiguous. This CDR3 spans 16 amino acids. The V end was cut by 0 bases, the J end by 0 bases, with 10 bases between. The germline V gene has CDR1 LGHNA and CDR2 YSLEER.

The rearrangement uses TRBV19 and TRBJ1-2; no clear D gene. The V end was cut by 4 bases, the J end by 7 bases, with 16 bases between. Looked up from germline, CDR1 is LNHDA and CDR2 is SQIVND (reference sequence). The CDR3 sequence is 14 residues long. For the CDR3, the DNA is TGTGCCAGTAGTAATCGGGCAACGGGAGGTGGCTACACCTTC. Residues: CASSNRATGGGYTF.

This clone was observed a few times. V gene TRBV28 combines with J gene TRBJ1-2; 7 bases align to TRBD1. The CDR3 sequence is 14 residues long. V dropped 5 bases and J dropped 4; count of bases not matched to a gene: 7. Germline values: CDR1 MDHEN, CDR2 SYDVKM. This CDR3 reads CASSPGQSIYGYTF. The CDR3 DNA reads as TGTGCCAGCAGTCCGGGACAGTCGATCTATGGCTACACCTTC.